This T cell receptor beta chain was captured by sequencing in a study of cytomegalovirus exposure and HLA in healthy donors. Study conclusions and caveats: Among the most significant clusters, several appeared linked to common viral pathogens in a later analysis.

Concerning this clone itself: Its specificity is unknown.

Trimming cost V 5 bases and J 8 bases, with 15 bases left between them. CDR3 length equals 13 residues. Per germline, CDR1 MNHEY and CDR2 SVGAGI. 13 Jbeta primers and 60 Vbeta primers were used for the PCR. Authors' analysis steps: Later, 65 million to 85 million unique TCR beta chains were counted in an analysis, and some 10 million of them were shared. Generated by immunoSEQ multiplex PCR, the TCRdb table keeps only in-frame clones and is missing some. For V, J and clone size, that table is used; D and trimming come from the DNA. This table has more than 250,000 clones, around 90% appearing once. The V and J genes are TRBV6-5 and TRBJ1-2; TRBD1 is a possible D gene (5 bases). This receptor was obtained from a woman younger than 35 in good health and CMV-seronegative. Sequencing was done on a sample of PBMCs. DNA for the CDR3: TGTGCCAGCAGTGAGGAGGGGCAGAGGGGCTACACCTTC. Translation: CASSEEGQRGYTF.